This is a list of T cell receptor beta chains from one sample in a study of metastatic and nonmetastatic thyroid tumors. Using MiXCR, TCRdb reanalyzed the PCR reads. The repertoire holds tens of thousands of clones, with 25% to 30% as singletons. What was sequenced was tumor tissue. The source is a female donor with papillary thyroid cancer or a benign thyroid nodule (not recorded which). Some clones in this sample may be carry-over from other donors' samples. Each CDR3 is given with its conserved first and last residue. D genes are given only for firm matches. Where a row states a size, it is once, few, many or the class of an expanded clone; other rows omit it.

clone_size | j_call | d_call | v_call | cdr3_aa | cdr3_nt
few | TRBJ2-2 | - | TRBV10-2 | CASFQSGGGNTGGLFF | TGCGCCAGCTTCCAGTCGGGCGGGGGGAACACAGGGGGGCTGTTTTTT
- | TRBJ2-3 | - | TRBV27 | CASSLGQGRKDTQYF | TGTGCCAGCAGTTTAGGGCAGGGGAGGAAAGATACGCAGTATTTT
- | TRBJ2-3 | - | TRBV27 | CASSLATGVTRTDTQYF | TGTGCCAGCAGCCTAGCCACAGGAGTCACTAGAACAGATACGCAGTATTTT
- | TRBJ1-2 | - | TRBV6-2/TRBV6-3 | CASSYGTIIYGYTF | TGTGCCAGCAGCTACGGGACAATCATATATGGCTACACATTC
medium-sized | TRBJ2-7 | - | TRBV4-1 | CASSQSGNSHEQYF | TGCGCCAGCAGCCAAAGCGGAAACTCTCACGAGCAGTACTTC
- | TRBJ1-2 | - | TRBV6-2/TRBV6-3 | CASRMEGAYGYTF | TGTGCCAGCAGGATGGAGGGAGCCTATGGCTACACCTTC
few | TRBJ2-2 | TRBD2 | TRBV6-1 | CASSEIAGGTGTGELFF | TGTGCCAGCAGTGAAATAGCGGGGGGGACCGGCACCGGGGAGCTGTTTTTT
many | TRBJ1-2 | - | TRBV30 | CAWSLQATNYGYTF | TGTGCTTGGAGTCTACAGGCGACTAACTATGGCTACACCTTC
- | TRBJ1-5 | - | TRBV20-1 | CSARDLGRGTNQPQHF | TGCAGTGCTAGGGATCTTGGAAGGGGGACCAATCAGCCCCAGCATTTT
- | TRBJ1-2 | - | TRBV19 | CASSIDRLYGYTF | TGTGCCAGTAGTATAGATCGATTATATGGCTACACCTTC
- | TRBJ2-1 | - | TRBV30 | CAWNSWGSEQFF | TGTGCCTGGAATTCATGGGGGAGTGAGCAGTTCTTC
- | TRBJ1-6 | - | TRBV5-1 | CASSLEEDPPLHF | TGCGCCAGCAGCTTAGAGGAGGACCCACCCCTCCACTTT
many | TRBJ1-5 | - | TRBV10-2 | CASSETAVQPQHF | TGCGCCAGCAGTGAGACGGCAGTTCAGCCCCAGCATTTT
many | TRBJ2-2 | - | TRBV9 | CASSTLTGELFF | TGTGCCAGCAGCACCCTGACCGGGGAGCTGTTTTTT
- | TRBJ2-3 | TRBD2 | TRBV19 | CASSGGGDTQYF | TGTGCCAGTAGCGGGGGGGGGGATACGCAGTATTTT
many | TRBJ1-1 | TRBD1 | TRBV18 | CASSPRGQGSNTEAFF | TGTGCCAGCTCACCAAGGGGACAGGGTTCTAACACTGAAGCTTTCTTT
- | TRBJ2-7 | TRBD1 | TRBV6-1 | CASRLLTGGGYEQYF | TGTGCCAGCAGACTACTGACAGGGGGGGGCTACGAGCAGTACTTC
few | TRBJ2-7 | - | TRBV12-3/TRBV12-4 | CASSFGGLASYEQYF | TGTGCCAGCAGTTTTGGGGGGTTGGCCTCCTACGAGCAGTACTTC
- | TRBJ1-1 | TRBD1 | TRBV20-1 | CSANRGFSEAFF | TGCAGTGCTAACAGGGGGTTCTCTGAAGCTTTCTTT
- | TRBJ1-2 | - | TRBV7-9 | CASSPGTVGAGYTF | TGTGCCAGCAGCCCTGGAACAGTGGGCGCGGGCTACACCTTC
- | TRBJ2-7 | - | TRBV18 | CASSPTRNYEQYF | TGTGCCAGCTCTCCTACTAGAAATTACGAGCAGTACTTC
many | TRBJ1-2 | - | TRBV20-1 | CSAGVPLLGYTF | TGCAGTGCTGGAGTCCCGTTGCTAGGCTACACCTTC
medium-sized | TRBJ2-7 | - | TRBV28 | CASGGQPSWGQYF | TGTGCCAGCGGCGGACAGCCGAGTTGGGGGCAGTACTTC
medium-sized | TRBJ1-5 | - | TRBV4-3 | CASSQDSGEFGQPQHF | TGCGCCAGCAGCCAAGATTCAGGGGAGTTTGGTCAGCCCCAGCATTTT
many | TRBJ1-3 | - | TRBV18 | CASSPPANLGNTIYF | TGTGCCAGCTCACCACCAGCAAACCTGGGAAACACCATATATTTT